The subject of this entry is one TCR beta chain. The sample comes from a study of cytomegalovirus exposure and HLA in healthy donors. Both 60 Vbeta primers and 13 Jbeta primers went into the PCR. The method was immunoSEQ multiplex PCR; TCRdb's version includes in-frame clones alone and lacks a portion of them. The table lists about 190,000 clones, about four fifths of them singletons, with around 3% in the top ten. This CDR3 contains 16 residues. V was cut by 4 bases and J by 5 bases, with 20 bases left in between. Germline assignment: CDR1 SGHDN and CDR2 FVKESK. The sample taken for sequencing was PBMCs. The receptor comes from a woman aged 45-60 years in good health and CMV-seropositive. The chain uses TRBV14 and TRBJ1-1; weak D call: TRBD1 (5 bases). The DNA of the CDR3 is TGTGCCAGCAGCCTATCCCAGGGTAATTATGAGACTGAAGCTTTCTTT. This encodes CASSLSQGNYETEAFF.